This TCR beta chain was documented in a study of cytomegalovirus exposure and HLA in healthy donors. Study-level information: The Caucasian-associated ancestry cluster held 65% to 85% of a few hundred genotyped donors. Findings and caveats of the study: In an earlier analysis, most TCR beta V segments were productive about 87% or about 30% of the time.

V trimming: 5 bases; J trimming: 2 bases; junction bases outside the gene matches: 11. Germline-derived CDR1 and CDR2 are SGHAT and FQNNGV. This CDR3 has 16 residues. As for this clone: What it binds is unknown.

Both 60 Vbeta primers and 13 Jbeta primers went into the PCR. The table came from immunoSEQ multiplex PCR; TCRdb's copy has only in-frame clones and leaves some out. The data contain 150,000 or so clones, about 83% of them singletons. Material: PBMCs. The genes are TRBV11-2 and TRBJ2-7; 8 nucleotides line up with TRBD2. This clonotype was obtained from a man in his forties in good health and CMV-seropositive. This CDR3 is CASSAISGSGAYEQYF. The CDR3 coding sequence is TGTGCCAGCAGCGCTATAAGCGGGAGCGGCGCCTACGAGCAGTACTTC. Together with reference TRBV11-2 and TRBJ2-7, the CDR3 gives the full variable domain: EAGVAQSPRYKIIEKRQSVAFWCNPISGHATLYWYQQILGQGPKLLIQFQNNGVVDDSQLPKDRFSAERLKGVDSTLKIQPAKLEDSAVYLCASSAISGSGAYEQYFGPGTRLTVT.